This TCR beta chain was captured in a study of T cells after posttransplantation cyclophosphamide. This CDR3 comprises 13 residues. CDR1 and CDR2 (germline): MNHEY, SMNVEV (reference sequence). Losses at the gene ends were 3 bases for V and 5 bases for J; bases not matched to a gene: 1. Only in-frame clones appear in the TCRdb table, and some are missing; sequencing was by immunoSEQ multiplex PCR. The sample includes about 39,000 clones, none of them occurring once. This clone was detected ten times or more. The clonotype comes from a woman aged 50 to 65 in good health and a related stem cell transplant donor. The sample consisted of PBMCs. This sequence joins TRBV27 and TRBJ2-1; 7 positions match TRBD1. CDR3 sequence: CASSFGQDNEQFF. Here the CDR3 DNA reads TGTGCCAGCAGTTTCGGACAGGACAATGAGCAGTTCTTC.